This TCR beta chain comes out of a study of cytomegalovirus exposure and HLA in healthy donors. Study conclusions and caveats: Specificity for CMV antigens was confirmed in vitro for a few of the CMV-associated chains.

Comments on this clone: What it binds is not known.

Primers included in the PCR were 60 Vbeta and 13 Jbeta primers. Assay used: immunoSEQ multiplex PCR; TCRdb lists only in-frame clones, some missing. The sample consists of 130,000 or so clones, roughly 70% of them appearing once. This CDR3 comprises 14 residues. The germline V gene encodes CDR1 MNHNY and CDR2 SVGAGI (reference sequence). V gave up 0 bases and J gave up 1 base, with 6 bases separating them. What was sequenced was PBMCs. The chain joins TRBV6-6 to TRBJ1-1, with D hard to call. This TCR came from a man under 40 in good health and CMV-seronegative. The chain's CDR3 is CASSYSEGNTEAFF. The CDR3 DNA sequence: TGTGCCAGCAGTTACTCGGAGGGGAACACTGAAGCTTTCTTT.